This entry lists 9 T cell receptor beta chains sequenced from one sample in a study of T cell responses to AZD1222 COVID-19 vaccine. Data came from immunoSEQ multiplex PCR; TCRdb stores just in-frame clones and leaves some out. Of some 110,000 clones in the sample, around 92% are singletons; the top ten hold approximately 4.5%. This sample comprised peripheral blood, obtained on day 0 of AZD1222 vaccination. These receptors were taken from an adult in good health.

The genes are TRBV12-3 or TRBV12-4 and TRBJ2-5; 7 positions agree with TRBD1. The CDR3 length is 13 residues. Trimming removed 7 bases from V and 2 bases from J; junction bases left unmatched: 4. The DNA for the CDR3 is TGTGCCAGCACAAGGGGGCTACAAGAGACCCAGTACTTC. Its translation: CASTRGLQETQYF.

CDR3 in DNA: TGCAGTGCTAGTAAGGCAGGCTCCACAGATACGCAGTATTTT. This sequence encodes CSASKAGSTDTQYF. The rearrangement links TRBV20-1 to TRBJ2-3; no definite D call. The CDR3 has 14 residues. The germline CDR1 and CDR2 sequences are DFQATT and SNEGSKA (reference sequence). V was trimmed by 3 bases and J by 2 bases, leaving 12 bases between them.

J is TRBJ1-1 and V is TRBV5-1; 7 positions agree with TRBD1. CDR3 size: 16 residues. The germline V gene has CDR1 SGHRS and CDR2 YFSETQ. After removal of 4 bases from V and 5 bases from J, the junction contained 14 bases not matched to a gene. CDR3 coding DNA: TGCGCCAGCAGCCCGACAGGGTTGATGGAGCCAACTGAAGCTTTCTTT. The encoded protein is CASSPTGLMEPTEAFF.

The CDR3 is CASSVADGETGLRSRELFF. Here the CDR3 DNA reads TGTGCCAGCAGCGTAGCGGACGGGGAAACGGGTCTAAGGTCCAGGGAGCTGTTTTTT. V gene TRBV9 combines with J gene TRBJ2-2, with a possible D match to TRBD2 (5 bases). The V end was cut by 0 bases, the J end by 9 bases, with 27 bases between. The length of the CDR3 is 19 residues. The germline CDR1 and CDR2 sequences are SGDLS and YYNGEE.

This chain links TRBV19 with TRBJ2-7, with D perhaps TRBD1 (5 bases). The CDR3 runs to 14 residues. The V gene's germline CDR1 is LNHDA and CDR2 SQIVND (reference sequence). V lost 5 bases and J 2 bases, leaving 13 bases between the germline ends. This chain's CDR3 is CASSLGFRAYEQYF. The CDR3 DNA reads TGTGCCAGTAGTCTCGGGTTCAGGGCCTACGAGCAGTACTTC.

This sequence joins TRBV19 and TRBJ2-3, with 16 positions matching TRBD2. Per the germline V gene, CDR1 is LNHDA and CDR2 is SQIVND (reference sequence). J lost 2 bases, V lost 6 bases, and 8 bases had no gene match. The CDR3 is 18 amino acids. CDR3 sequence: CASSPGLAGGRNTDTQYF. CDR3 in DNA: TGTGCCAGTAGCCCGGGACTAGCGGGGGGGAGGAACACAGATACGCAGTATTTT.

The V call is TRBV4-2, the J call TRBJ1-3; no clear D. The CDR3 is 15 residues long. Germline V gene data show CDR1 as LGHNA and CDR2 as YNFKEQ. V gave up 0 bases and J gave up 3 bases, with 9 bases separating them. The CDR3 sequence is CASSQDFGNGNTIYF. DNA of the CDR3: TGTGCCAGCAGCCAAGATTTCGGTAATGGAAACACCATATATTTT.

The chain combines TRBV30 with TRBJ2-3; D uncertain. The CDR3 totals 12 residues. Germline CDR1 GTSNPN, CDR2 SVGIG (reference sequence). Trimming pared 3 bases from V and 5 bases from J, leaving 9 bases between. CDR3: CAWSLGRDTQYF. The DNA of the CDR3 is TGTGCCTGGAGCCTCGGTCGAGATACGCAGTATTTT.

The rearrangement links TRBV28 to TRBJ2-2; D gene uncertain. This CDR3 has 13 amino acids. The germline V gene encodes CDR1 MDHEN and CDR2 SYDVKM. V was cut by 6 bases and J by 4 bases, with 9 bases left in between. As DNA, the CDR3 is TGTGCCAGCAGAGACGGAAGCACCGGGGAGCTGTTTTTT. It encodes CASRDGSTGELFF.